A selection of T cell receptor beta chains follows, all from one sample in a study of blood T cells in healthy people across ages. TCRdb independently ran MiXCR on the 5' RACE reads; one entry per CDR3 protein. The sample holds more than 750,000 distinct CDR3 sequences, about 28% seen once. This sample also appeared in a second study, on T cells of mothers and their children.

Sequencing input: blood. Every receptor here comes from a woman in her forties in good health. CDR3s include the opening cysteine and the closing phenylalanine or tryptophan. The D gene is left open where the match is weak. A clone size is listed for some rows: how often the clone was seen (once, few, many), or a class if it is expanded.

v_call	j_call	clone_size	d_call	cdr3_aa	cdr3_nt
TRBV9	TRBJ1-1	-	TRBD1	CASSASDATGTEAFF	TGTGCCAGCAGCGCCTCCGACGCGACAGGGACTGAAGCTTTCTTT
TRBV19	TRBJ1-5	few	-	CASQRDIANQPQHF	TGTGCCAGTCAGCGGGACATCGCTAATCAGCCCCAGCATTTT
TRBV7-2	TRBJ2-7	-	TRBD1	CASSLGAPGTGAYEQYF	TGTGCCAGCAGCTTAGGAGCCCCCGGGACAGGGGCCTACGAGCAGTACTTC
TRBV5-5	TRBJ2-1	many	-	CATTQGSYNEQFF	TGTGCCACGACGCAGGGCTCCTACAATGAGCAGTTCTTC
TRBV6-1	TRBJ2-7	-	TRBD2	CASSEYRGLVFSASHEQYF	TGTGCCAGCAGTGAATACAGAGGACTAGTCTTTTCGGCTTCCCACGAGCAGTACTTC
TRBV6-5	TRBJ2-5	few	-	CASSYSGQVGETQYF	TGTGCCAGCAGTTACTCAGGGCAGGTTGGGGAGACCCAGTACTTC
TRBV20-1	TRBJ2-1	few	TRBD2	CSALRGVDNEQFF	TGCAGTGCTTTACGGGGGGTCGACAATGAGCAGTTCTTC
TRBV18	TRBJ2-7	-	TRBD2	CASSRGTSGGSIYSYEQYF	TGTGCCAGCTCACGCGGGACTAGCGGGGGCTCAATCTACTCCTACGAGCAGTACTTC
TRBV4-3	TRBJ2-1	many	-	CASSQDQGSYNEQFF	TGCGCCAGCAGCCAAGATCAAGGCTCCTACAATGAGCAGTTCTTC
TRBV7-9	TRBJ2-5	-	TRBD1	CASSLGGQGTETQYF	TGTGCCAGCAGCTTAGGGGGACAGGGCACAGAGACCCAGTACTTC
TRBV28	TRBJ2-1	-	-	CASSQVRAAYNEQFF	TGTGCCAGCAGTCAGGTCAGGGCAGCCTACAATGAGCAGTTCTTC
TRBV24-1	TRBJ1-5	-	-	CATSAGDQPQHF	TGTGCCACCAGTGCAGGAGATCAGCCCCAGCATTTT
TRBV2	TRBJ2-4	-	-	CASSELAVAGGAKNIQYF	TGTGCCAGCAGTGAACTGGCAGTCGCCGGGGGAGCCAAAAACATTCAGTACTTC
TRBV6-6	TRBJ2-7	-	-	CVSTLSAGAPSYEQYF	TGTGTCAGCACCCTCTCCGCGGGGGCTCCGAGCTACGAGCAGTACTTC
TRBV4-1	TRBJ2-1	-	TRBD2	CASSQLQTSVKETQFF	TGCGCCAGCAGCCAATTGCAGACTAGCGTCAAAGAGACCCAGTTCTTC
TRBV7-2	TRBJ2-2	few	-	CASSPGRTPSNTGELFF	TGTGCCAGCAGTCCCGGGCGAACTCCTTCGAACACCGGGGAGCTGTTTTTT